The 26 T cell receptor beta chains presented below share a single source sample, sequenced in a study of T cell responses to AZD1222 COVID-19 vaccine. Method: immunoSEQ multiplex PCR; TCRdb's copy keeps in-frame clones and lacks some. The repertoire consists of about 140,000 clones, with 70% to 90% occurring once and the leading ten covering approximately 6%. This specimen consisted of peripheral blood, obtained on day 0 of AZD1222 vaccination. The receptors here all came from an adult in good health.

This sequence joins TRBV5-1 and TRBJ1-1; D not certain. Deletions cut 0 bases from V and 6 bases from J, with 15 bases between. Germline CDR1 is SGHRS and CDR2 is YFSETQ. The CDR3 sequence is 15 residues long. CDR3 in amino acids: CASSLVPEAYPEAFF. The CDR3 DNA reads TGCGCCAGCAGCTTGGTCCCAGAGGCGTACCCTGAAGCTTTCTTT.

The chain joins TRBV9 to TRBJ2-6; unclear D gene. Trimming shortened V by 0 bases and J by 2 bases, and 6 bases separated the two germline ends. Germline V gene lookup returns CDR1 SGDLS and CDR2 YYNGEE. The CDR3 contains 15 residues. CDR3 DNA sequence: TGTGCCAGCAGCGTAGCCGACGCTGGGGCCAACGTCCTGACTTTC. As protein: CASSVADAGANVLTF. The variable domain in full, with the rest retrieved from reference TRBV9 and TRBJ2-6, is DSGVTQTPKHLITATGQRVTLRCSPRSGDLSVYWYQQSLDQGLQFLIQYYNGEERAKGNILERFSAQQFPDLHSELNLSSLELGDSALYFCASSVADAGANVLTFGAGSRLTVL.

V gene TRBV7-2 combines with J gene TRBJ2-7; 7 bases agree with TRBD2. Germline CDR1 is SGHTA and CDR2 is FQGNSA. CDR3 size: 14 residues. V dropped 5 bases and J dropped 5; count of bases not matched to a gene: 9. CDR3: CASSQEGGNHEQYF. Here the CDR3 DNA reads TGTGCCAGCAGCCAAGAGGGAGGGAACCACGAGCAGTACTTC.

The chain joins TRBV30 to TRBJ1-2, with TRBD1 as a possible D gene (5 bases). The CDR3 is 12 amino acids. Germline assignment: CDR1 GTSNPN and CDR2 SVGIG (reference sequence). CDR3 coding DNA: TGTGCTGCGCAGGGCAAGTATACGGGCTACACCTTC. This codes for CAAQGKYTGYTF.

A single count supports this clone. The rearrangement joins TRBV15 to TRBJ1-1; a possible D gene is TRBD1 (5 bases). Trimming took 1 base from V and 0 from J, leaving 15 bases between them. CDR1 LNHNV and CDR2 YYDKDF come from the germline V gene (reference sequence). The length of the CDR3 is 17 residues. In nucleotides, the CDR3 is TGTGCCACCAGCAGAGGGGGGTCAGGGAAGATGAACACTGAAGCTTTCTTT. It yields the protein CATSRGGSGKMNTEAFF.

The V gene is TRBV11-3, the J gene TRBJ1-1; D is undetermined. Germline CDR1 SGHNT, CDR2 YENEEA. The CDR3 covers 15 residues. With 3 bases removed from V and 2 bases from J, the gap between germline ends came to 13 bases. DNA of the CDR3: TGTGCCAGCAGCTTGGAAAAGGAGAGTAACACTGAAGCTTTCTTT. This translates into CASSLEKESNTEAFF.

The chain is built from TRBV14 and TRBJ2-7; perhaps TRBD1 as D (5 bases). The CDR3 contains 16 residues. CDR1 SGHDN and CDR2 FVKESK come from the germline V gene. V shed 0 bases and J shed 2 bases, with 14 bases lying between them. CDR3 nucleotide sequence: TGTGCCAGCAGCCAAGAGGGAATGGGGCCACCCTACGAGCAGTACTTC. This codes for CASSQEGMGPPYEQYF.

The chain links TRBV7-8 to TRBJ2-5; D is possibly TRBD1 or TRBD2 (5 bases each). The CDR3 spans 16 residues. The germline V gene has CDR1 SGHVS and CDR2 FQNEAQ. The V end lost 5 bases, the J end lost 1 base, and 17 bases lay between the germline ends. The CDR3: CASSPPSVGVQETQYF. Written as DNA, the CDR3 is TGTGCCAGCAGCCCACCCAGTGTGGGGGTCCAAGAGACCCAGTACTTC. The full variable domain, rest sourced from reference TRBV7-8 and TRBJ2-5, is GAGVSQSPRYKVAKRGQDVALRCDPISGHVSLFWYQQALGQGPEFLTYFQNEAQLDKSGLPSDRFFAERPEGSVSTLKIQRTQQEDSAVYLCASSPPSVGVQETQYFGPGTRLLVL.

This clone is medium-sized in the sample. Other DNA sequences in the sample encode the same CDR3. The chain carries TRBV14 and TRBJ2-1, with D perhaps TRBD2 (6 bases). Germline CDR1 SGHDN, CDR2 FVKESK. Trimming shortened V by 4 bases and J by 1 base, and 8 bases separated the two germline ends. The CDR3 sequence is 14 residues long. The CDR3 sequence: CASSRGGSYNEQFF. The CDR3, as DNA: TGTGCCAGCAGCCGAGGAGGGTCCTACAATGAGCAGTTCTTC.

This clone was detected only a few times. This chain joins TRBV14 and TRBJ2-1, with D maybe TRBD2 (6 bases). The CDR3 sequence is 13 residues long. Germline V gene sequence: CDR1 SGHDN, CDR2 FVKESK. V dropped 5 bases and J dropped 8 bases, with 13 bases sitting between them. The CDR3 coding sequence is TGTGCCAGCAGCTTAACTAGCACACATGAGCAGTTCTTC. It encodes CASSLTSTHEQFF.

The CDR3 sequence is CSGEEFTEAFF. The CDR3 bases are TGCAGCGGCGAAGAGTTCACTGAAGCTTTCTTT. The chain couples TRBV29-1 to TRBJ1-1, with D unresolved. Germline assignment: CDR1 SQVTM and CDR2 ANQGSEA. V was trimmed by 7 bases and J by 4 bases, leaving 10 bases between them. CDR3 size: 11 residues. The full variable domain, completed using reference TRBV29-1 and TRBJ1-1, is SAVISQKPSRDICQRGTSLTIQCQVDSQVTMMFWYRQQPGQSLTLIATANQGSEATYESGFVIDKFPISRPNLTFSTLTVSNMSPEDSSIYLCSGEEFTEAFFGQGTRLTVV.

This chain uses TRBV14 with TRBJ2-5; 10 nucleotides align to TRBD2. Germline trimming cut 4 bases from V and 9 bases from J; bases unmatched to any gene: 11. Germline V gene sequence: CDR1 SGHDN, CDR2 FVKESK. CDR3 length: 15 residues. The CDR3 nucleotides read TGTGCCAGCAGCCCCCCCGGGCTAGCGGGAGTTGCCCAGTACTTC. Residues: CASSPPGLAGVAQYF.

The V gene is TRBV7-2, the J gene TRBJ2-2; D is perhaps TRBD1 (5 bases). This CDR3 has 17 residues. Germline assignment: CDR1 SGHTA and CDR2 FQGNSA. Trimming cost V 0 bases and J 7 bases, with 18 bases left between them. The CDR3 DNA reads TGTGCCAGCAGCTTAGCGCTAAGCACAGGTTGGAGCGGGGAGCTGTTTTTT. It specifies CASSLALSTGWSGELFF.

This chain connects TRBV28 to TRBJ2-7; a possible D gene is TRBD1 (6 bases). The CDR3 is 13 amino acids. Germline V gene lookup returns CDR1 MDHEN and CDR2 SYDVKM. Between the trimmed V and J ends, which lost 2 bases and 3 bases, there was a span of 8 bases. This CDR3 reads CASSLNRDYEQYF. The CDR3 coding sequence is TGTGCCAGCAGTTTAAACAGGGACTACGAGCAGTACTTC. Looking up the rest from reference TRBV28 and TRBJ2-7 gives the full variable domain: DVKVTQSSRYLVKRTGEKVFLECVQDMDHENMFWYRQDPGLGLRLIYFSYDVKMKEKGDIPEGYSVSREKKERFSLILESASTNQTSMYLCASSLNRDYEQYFGPGTRLTVT.

The genes are TRBV19 and TRBJ2-7; 12 bases agree with TRBD2. The CDR3 runs 14 residues. Losses at the gene ends were 6 bases for V and 7 bases for J; bases not matched to a gene: 7. CDR1 LNHDA and CDR2 SQIVND come from the germline V gene (reference sequence). This chain's CDR3 is CASRNRTSGVEQYF. Written as DNA, the CDR3 is TGTGCCAGTAGGAATAGGACTAGCGGGGTAGAGCAGTACTTC.

V is TRBV24-1 and J is TRBJ1-4, with D possibly TRBD1 on 6 matching bases. The length of the CDR3 is 15 residues. With 4 bases removed from V and 7 bases from J, the gap between germline ends came to 15 bases. Germline V gene lookup returns CDR1 KGHDR and CDR2 SFDVKD. The chain's CDR3 is CATSDSRGGGEKLFF. CDR3 sequence (DNA): TGTGCCACCAGTGACTCCAGGGGAGGCGGTGAAAAACTGTTTTTT.

The rearrangement uses TRBV15 and TRBJ1-5; 7 bases align to TRBD1. Germline V gives CDR1 LNHNV, CDR2 YYDKDF (reference sequence). The CDR3 consists of 14 residues. J gave up 7 bases and V 4 bases, and 7 bases lay outside the gene matches. The CDR3 nucleotides are TGTGCCACCAGCACAAGACAGGGTGGCCAGCCCCAGCATTTT. Translated, it gives CATSTRQGGQPQHF.

The genes are TRBV25-1 and TRBJ1-5, with D possibly matching TRBD1 (6 bases). The CDR3 runs 13 residues. From germline, CDR1 is MGHDK and CDR2 SYGVNS. Trimming took off 5 bases at V and 7 bases at J, with 12 bases between the two ends. This chain's CDR3 is CASSMGAGQPQHF. CDR3 DNA: TGTGCCAGCAGTATGGGGGCCGGGCAGCCCCAGCATTTT.

The chain has TRBV28 and TRBJ1-1; 7 nucleotides line up with TRBD1. The CDR3 covers 12 residues. Trimming at V came to 2 bases and at J to 10 bases, leaving 4 bases not matched to a gene. Germline loops: CDR1 MDHEN, CDR2 SYDVKM. DNA for the CDR3: TGTGCCAGCAGTTTACCCGGACAGGTAGCTTTCTTT. Its translation: CASSLPGQVAFF.

This clone was seen a single time. The chain carries TRBV27 and TRBJ2-1, with 11 bases aligning to TRBD2. V lost 2 bases and J lost 4; bases outside the gene matches: 4. CDR1 and CDR2 (germline): MNHEY, SMNVEV (reference sequence). The CDR3 spans 16 residues. As DNA, the CDR3 is TGTGCCAGCAGTTTAGGGACTAGCGGTAAATACAATGAGCAGTTCTTC. It encodes CASSLGTSGKYNEQFF.

This rearrangement joins TRBV28 to TRBJ1-5; TRBD1 is a possible D gene (5 bases). This CDR3 spans 16 amino acids. Germline CDR1 and CDR2: MDHEN and SYDVKM. V gave up 2 bases and J gave up 0 bases, with 11 bases separating them. CDR3 in DNA: TGTGCCAGCAGTTTACCCAGGGTCGATAGCAATCAGCCCCAGCATTTT. It specifies CASSLPRVDSNQPQHF.

At least ten counts were recorded for this clone. This rearrangement joins TRBV29-1 to TRBJ2-7; 8 positions agree with TRBD1. The J segment lost 0 bases and the V segment lost 6 bases, leaving 7 bases of the junction unmatched. The germline gives CDR1 SQVTM, CDR2 ANQGSEA. This CDR3 comprises 14 residues. The CDR3 is CSVAQGAGSYEQYF. CDR3 DNA: TGCAGCGTAGCTCAGGGGGCGGGCTCCTACGAGCAGTACTTC.

This clone occurred a few times. The chain has TRBV30 and TRBJ2-7; TRBD1 or TRBD2 may be the D gene (5 bases each). Germline V CDR1 and CDR2: GTSNPN, SVGIG (reference sequence). Trimming removed 8 bases at V and 2 bases at J, with 16 bases between. The CDR3 has 13 residues. In DNA form, the CDR3 reads TGTGCCGTCCAATCGAGGGACGCCTACGAGCAGTACTTC. This codes for CAVQSRDAYEQYF.

The chain has TRBV28 and TRBJ1-2; no clear D. This CDR3 contains 12 residues. Between the trimmed V and J ends, which lost 4 bases and 4 bases, there was a span of 7 bases. Germline loops: CDR1 MDHEN, CDR2 SYDVKM. The CDR3: CASSSRTYGYTF. CDR3 bases: TGTGCCAGCAGTTCAAGGACCTATGGCTACACCTTC.

This rearrangement joins TRBV4-3 to TRBJ2-7, with TRBD2 matching over 7 bases. CDR3 length: 16 residues. The V gene's germline CDR1 is LGHNA and CDR2 YSLEER. The ends lost 4 bases at V and 4 bases at J; junction bases unmatched: 13. In DNA, the CDR3 is TGCGCCAGCAGCCTGGACTGGGGAGGGGACGTTTACGAGCAGTACTTC. This translates into CASSLDWGGDVYEQYF.

The rearrangement joins TRBV19 to TRBJ2-2; D possibly corresponds to TRBD1 (6 bases). The V end lost 6 bases, the J end lost 9 bases, and 11 bases lay between the germline ends. Germline CDR1 LNHDA, CDR2 SQIVND (reference sequence). This CDR3 is 12 amino acids long. The CDR3: CASSRRGRELFF. CDR3 DNA: TGTGCCAGTAGCCGCAGGGGCCGGGAGCTGTTTTTT. The entire variable domain, with the rest obtained from reference TRBV19 and TRBJ2-2, is as follows: DGGITQSPKYLFRKEGQNVTLSCEQNLNHDAMYWYRQDPGQGLRLIYYSQIVNDFQKGDIAEGYSVSREKKESFPLTVTSAQKNPTAFYLCASSRRGRELFFGEGSRLTVL.